The source of this T cell receptor beta chain is a study of cytomegalovirus exposure and HLA in healthy donors. Between the trimmed V and J ends, which lost 4 bases and 4 bases, there was a span of 17 bases. The V gene's germline CDR1 is KGHSH and CDR2 LQKENI. This CDR3 has 16 amino acids. Study results and limitations: In a later analysis, V- and J-gene trimming of beta chains associated with a DCLRE1C missense variant, replicated independently.

Primers included in the PCR were 60 Vbeta and 13 Jbeta primers. Profiling relied on immunoSEQ multiplex PCR, and the TCRdb table lists in-frame clones only, not all of them. The table lists 75,000 to 95,000 clones, over 60% of them singletons, with around a fifth in the top ten. Of note for this clone: What it binds is unknown.

This receptor was obtained from a woman aged 50 to 60 in good health and CMV-seropositive. Specimen: PBMCs. This chain connects TRBV18 to TRBJ1-5, with D maybe TRBD1 (5 bases). CDR3 in amino acids: CASSRNPQGMNQPQHF. Here the CDR3 DNA reads TGTGCCAGCTCACGAAACCCCCAGGGAATGAATCAGCCCCAGCATTTT. The full variable domain, its missing parts supplied by reference TRBV18 and TRBJ1-5, is NAGVMQNPRHLVRRRGQEARLRCSPMKGHSHVYWYRQLPEEGLKFMVYLQKENIIDESGMPKERFSAEFPKEGPSILRIQQVVRGDSAAYFCASSRNPQGMNQPQHFGDGTRLSIL.